Listed below are T cell receptor beta chains from one sample, sequenced in a study of blood T cell repertoires in COVID-19. Using immunoSEQ multiplex PCR, the repertoire was profiled, and TCRdb retains in-frame clones only, with some absent. Of 150,000 to 180,000 clones in the sample, 70% to 85% are singletons; the top ten hold about 31%. Input material: peripheral blood. Receptors originate from a woman in her fifties or sixties with acute or convalescent COVID-19. Each CDR3 is given with its conserved first and last residue. The D gene is left open where the match is weak. The listing skips clone size in some rows; elsewhere it reads once, few, many or a size class.

d_gene	v_gene	abundance	j_gene	CDR3aa	CDR3nt
NA	TRBV19	NA	TRBJ1-2	CASLRPGAVGNYGYTF	TGTGCCAGTCTAAGGCCAGGGGCAGTGGGTAACTATGGCTACACCTTC
NA	TRBV5-1	NA	TRBJ1-4	CASSSPDIGKLFF	TGCGCCAGCAGCTCGCCGGACATCGGAAAACTGTTTTTT
NA	TRBV19	once	TRBJ1-1	CASSIGQGRRDTEAFF	TGTGCCAGTAGTATAGGTCAGGGGCGACGGGACACTGAAGCTTTCTTT
NA	TRBV6-5	NA	TRBJ1-3	CASSSQDRPGNTIYF	TGTGCCAGCAGTTCACAGGACAGACCTGGAAACACCATATATTTT
TRBD2	TRBV19	NA	TRBJ2-3	CASSTKAGGRTSTDTQYF	TGTGCCAGTAGTACAAAAGCGGGGGGGCGTACAAGCACAGATACGCAGTATTTT
NA	TRBV6-2/TRBV6-3	NA	TRBJ1-5	CASSSRFAAYSNQPQHF	TGTGCCAGCAGCTCCCGTTTTGCGGCATATAGCAATCAGCCCCAGCATTTT
TRBD1	TRBV7-9	NA	TRBJ1-5	CASSLRTGKFEEPQHF	TGTGCCAGCAGCTTAAGGACAGGAAAATTTGAAGAGCCCCAGCATTTT
NA	TRBV18	NA	TRBJ2-1	CASSLATGYNEQFF	TGTGCCAGCTCACTTGCGACGGGTTACAATGAGCAGTTCTTC
NA	TRBV19	NA	TRBJ2-3	CASSFRDGSTDTQYF	TGTGCCAGTAGTTTCCGGGATGGGAGCACAGATACGCAGTATTTT
NA	TRBV7-9	NA	TRBJ1-1	CASSFSVNTEAFF	TGTGCCAGCAGCTTTTCAGTGAACACTGAAGCTTTCTTT
TRBD1	TRBV5-5	NA	TRBJ1-2	CASSLSNPGQLPYGYTF	TGTGCCAGCAGCTTGTCCAATCCGGGACAGCTTCCCTATGGCTACACCTTC
NA	TRBV2	NA	TRBJ2-2	CASSLDSKRLPGELFF	TGTGCCAGCAGTTTAGACTCGAAGCGTCTCCCCGGGGAGCTGTTTTTT
TRBD1	TRBV5-8	NA	TRBJ1-3	CASSRRQGRANTIYF	TGTGCCAGCAGCCGACGACAGGGGAGGGCAAACACCATATATTTT
TRBD1	TRBV6-5	NA	TRBJ1-2	CASKPGQPYGYTF	TGTGCCAGCAAACCGGGACAGCCCTATGGCTACACCTTC
NA	TRBV30	NA	TRBJ1-5	CAWSGQTSNQPQHF	TGTGCCTGGAGTGGACAGACAAGCAATCAGCCCCAGCATTTT
TRBD1	TRBV10-3	once	TRBJ1-5	CAIAGQGNQPQHF	TGTGCCATCGCGGGACAGGGTAATCAGCCCCAGCATTTT
TRBD1	TRBV2	NA	TRBJ2-2	CASRGDRGRRGGELFF	TGTGCCAGCAGGGGGGACAGGGGGCGTAGGGGCGGGGAGCTGTTTTTT
TRBD2	TRBV6-1	NA	TRBJ2-2	CASSARTRPNTGELFF	TGTGCCAGCAGTGCCCGGACTAGGCCCAACACCGGGGAGCTGTTTTTT
NA	TRBV5-1	NA	TRBJ2-2	CASSYPLGQATGELFF	TGCGCCAGCAGCTATCCACTAGGCCAGGCCACCGGGGAGCTGTTTTTT
TRBD1	TRBV6-5	NA	TRBJ1-2	CASSYDRVWNYGYTF	TGTGCCAGCAGTTATGACAGGGTTTGGAACTATGGCTACACCTTC
TRBD1	TRBV6-5	NA	TRBJ1-2	CASSPWMGQGYGYTF	TGTGCCAGCAGTCCTTGGATGGGACAGGGTTATGGCTACACCTTC
NA	TRBV7-6	NA	TRBJ2-5	CASSLADRHRVETQYF	TGTGCCAGCAGCTTAGCTGATAGGCACAGGGTAGAGACCCAGTACTTC
TRBD2	TRBV27	NA	TRBJ2-7	CASRPGLAGSSYEQYF	TGTGCCAGCCGGCCGGGACTAGCGGGGAGCTCCTACGAGCAGTACTTC
NA	TRBV27	NA	TRBJ1-6	CASSMGTAPRGPLHF	TGTGCCAGCAGTATGGGAACAGCTCCTCGAGGGCCCCTCCACTTT
TRBD1	TRBV7-8	NA	TRBJ1-1	CASTRQGGTEAFF	TGTGCCAGCACCCGACAGGGGGGCACTGAAGCTTTCTTT
TRBD1	TRBV6-6	NA	TRBJ1-2	CASSWGQGNGYTF	TGTGCCAGCAGTTGGGGACAGGGCAATGGCTACACCTTC
TRBD1	TRBV6-1	NA	TRBJ2-1	CASSEGAPRQGLINEQFF	TGTGCCAGCAGTGAAGGGGCCCCTCGACAGGGTTTGATCAATGAGCAGTTCTTC